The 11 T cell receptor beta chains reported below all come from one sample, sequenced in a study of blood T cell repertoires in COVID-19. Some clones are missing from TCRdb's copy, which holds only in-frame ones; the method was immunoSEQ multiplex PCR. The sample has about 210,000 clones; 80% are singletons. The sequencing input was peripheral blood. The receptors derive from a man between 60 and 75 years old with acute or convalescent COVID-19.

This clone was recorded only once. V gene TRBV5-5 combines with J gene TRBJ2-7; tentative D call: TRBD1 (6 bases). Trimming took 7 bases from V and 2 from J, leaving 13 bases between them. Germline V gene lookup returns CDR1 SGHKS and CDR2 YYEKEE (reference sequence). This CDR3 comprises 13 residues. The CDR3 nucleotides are TGTGCCAGCCAGAAAGACAGGACCTACGAGCAGTACTTC. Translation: CASQKDRTYEQYF.

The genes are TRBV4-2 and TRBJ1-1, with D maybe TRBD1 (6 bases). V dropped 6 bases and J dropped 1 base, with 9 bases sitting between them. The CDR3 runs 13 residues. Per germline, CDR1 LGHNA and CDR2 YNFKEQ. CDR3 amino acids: CASSPRGNTEAFF. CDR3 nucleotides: TGTGCCAGCAGTCCCAGGGGGAACACTGAAGCTTTCTTT.

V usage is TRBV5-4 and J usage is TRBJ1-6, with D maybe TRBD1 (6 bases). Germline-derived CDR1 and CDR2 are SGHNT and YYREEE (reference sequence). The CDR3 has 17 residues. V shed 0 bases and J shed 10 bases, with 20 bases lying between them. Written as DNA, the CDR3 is TGTGCCAGCAGCTTGGGTGGGAACAGGGATTTAGAATCACCCCTCCACTTT. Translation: CASSLGGNRDLESPLHF. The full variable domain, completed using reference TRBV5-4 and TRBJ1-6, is ETGVTQSPTHLIKTRGQQVTLRCSSQSGHNTVSWYQQALGQGPQFIFQYYREEENGRGNFPPRFSGLQFPNYSSELNVNALELDDSALYLCASSLGGNRDLESPLHFGNGTRLTVT.

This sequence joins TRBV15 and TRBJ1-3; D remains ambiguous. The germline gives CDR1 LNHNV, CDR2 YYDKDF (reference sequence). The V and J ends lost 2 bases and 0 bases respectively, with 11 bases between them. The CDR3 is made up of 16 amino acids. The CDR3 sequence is CATSRLQRGSGNTIYF. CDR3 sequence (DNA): TGTGCCACCAGCAGATTACAGCGGGGCTCTGGAAACACCATATATTTT.

CDR3 residues: CASSSPVLAYEQYF. The DNA for the CDR3 is TGTGCCAGCAGCAGCCCTGTGCTGGCCTACGAGCAGTACTTC. The chain has TRBV7-9 and TRBJ2-7; D is uncertain. The V end was cut by 5 bases, the J end by 2 bases, with 13 bases between. The CDR3 is made up of 14 amino acids. CDR1 and CDR2 (germline): SEHNR, FQNEAQ (reference sequence).

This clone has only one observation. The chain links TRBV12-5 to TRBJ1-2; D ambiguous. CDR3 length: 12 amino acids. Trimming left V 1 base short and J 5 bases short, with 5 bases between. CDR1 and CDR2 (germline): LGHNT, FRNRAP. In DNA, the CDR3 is TGTGCTAGTGGTTTGGAGAGATATGGCTACACCTTC. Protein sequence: CASGLERYGYTF.

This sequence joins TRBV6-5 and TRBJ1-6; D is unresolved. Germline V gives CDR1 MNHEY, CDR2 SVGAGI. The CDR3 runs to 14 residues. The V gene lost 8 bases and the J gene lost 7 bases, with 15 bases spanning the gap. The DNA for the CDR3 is TGTGCCAGCCAAAGGGAGGGTGGGAATTCACCCCTCCACTTT. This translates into CASQREGGNSPLHF.

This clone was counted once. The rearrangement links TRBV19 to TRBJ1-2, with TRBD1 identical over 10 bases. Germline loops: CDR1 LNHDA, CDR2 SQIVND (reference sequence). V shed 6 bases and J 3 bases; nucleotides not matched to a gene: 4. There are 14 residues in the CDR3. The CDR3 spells CASRRQGAYYGYTF. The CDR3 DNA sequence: TGTGCCAGTAGAAGACAGGGGGCTTACTATGGCTACACCTTC.

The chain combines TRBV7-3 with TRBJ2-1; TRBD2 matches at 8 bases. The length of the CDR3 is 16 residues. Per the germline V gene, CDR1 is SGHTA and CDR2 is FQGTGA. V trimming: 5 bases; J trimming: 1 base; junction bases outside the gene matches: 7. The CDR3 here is CASSPRLAMSYNEQFF. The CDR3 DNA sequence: TGTGCCAGCAGCCCGAGACTAGCGATGTCCTACAATGAGCAGTTCTTC.

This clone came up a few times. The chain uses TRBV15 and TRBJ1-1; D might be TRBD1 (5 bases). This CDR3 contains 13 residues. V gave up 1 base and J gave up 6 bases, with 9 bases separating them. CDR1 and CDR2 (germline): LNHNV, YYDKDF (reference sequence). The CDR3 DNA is TGTGCCACCAGCAGAGCCAGGGTGGCTGAAGCTTTCTTT. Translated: CATSRARVAEAFF.

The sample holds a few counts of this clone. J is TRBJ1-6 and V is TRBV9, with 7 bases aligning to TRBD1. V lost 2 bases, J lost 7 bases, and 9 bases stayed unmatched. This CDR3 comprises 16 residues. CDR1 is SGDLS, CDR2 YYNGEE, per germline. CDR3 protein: CASSVDDRAWNSPLHF. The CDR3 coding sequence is TGTGCCAGCAGCGTCGATGACAGGGCGTGGAATTCACCCCTCCACTTT.